The T cell receptor (beta chain) described here comes from a study of OX40 agonist ivuxolimab in advanced cancers. At the level of the study: Patients undergoing dose escalation presented with hepatocellular carcinoma, melanoma, renal cell or head and neck cancer. Participants, around 80% male, averaged approximately 60 years of age, ranging from about 20 to 79.

As regards this clone: What it binds is unknown. The junction does not match germline at one end; this may be a read error.

Using immunoSEQ multiplex PCR, the repertoire was profiled, and TCRdb retains in-frame clones only, with some absent. The sample includes roughly 48,000 clones, 70% to 85% seen only once; the top ten take 1.1%. General study points: CD4+ and CD8+ blood T cells expanded clonally by week 6 at 0.1 to 3.0 mg/kg. The expanded peripheral T cells' antigen specificity was not determined.

The CDR3 covers 18 residues. Germline V gene data show CDR1 as SSHAT and CDR2 as FNYEAQ (reference sequence). This sequence was found in an adult with an advanced solid tumor such as melanoma, head and neck, liver or kidney cancer. V and J are TRBV7-7 and TRBJ2-7, with 10 bases fitting TRBD2. This specimen consisted of CD4+ or CD8+ T cells sorted from blood, obtained in a trial of the OX40 agonist ivuxolimab. The CDR3 sequence is CASSPRVGSIAGGHEQYF. CDR3 bases: TGTGCTAGCAGCCCCAGGGTTGGTTCCATAGCGGGGGGCCACGAGCAGTACTTC.